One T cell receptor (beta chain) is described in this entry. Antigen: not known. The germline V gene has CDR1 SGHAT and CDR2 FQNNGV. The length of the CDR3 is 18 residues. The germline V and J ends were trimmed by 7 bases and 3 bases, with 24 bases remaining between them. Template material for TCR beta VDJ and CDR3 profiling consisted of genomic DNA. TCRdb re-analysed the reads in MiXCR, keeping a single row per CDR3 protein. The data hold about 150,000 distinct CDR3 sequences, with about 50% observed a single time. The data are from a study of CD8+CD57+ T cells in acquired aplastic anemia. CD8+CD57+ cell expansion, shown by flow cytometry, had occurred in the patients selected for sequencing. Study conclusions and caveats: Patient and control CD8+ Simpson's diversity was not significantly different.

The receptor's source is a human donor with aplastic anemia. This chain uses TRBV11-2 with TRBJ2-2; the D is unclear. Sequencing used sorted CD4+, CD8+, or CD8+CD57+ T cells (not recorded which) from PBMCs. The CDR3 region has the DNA TGTGCCAGCACTCTCTCCCCGGGTTTCCAAGGATACACCGGGGAGCTGTTTTTT. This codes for CASTLSPGFQGYTGELFF. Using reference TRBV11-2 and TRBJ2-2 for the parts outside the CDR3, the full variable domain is EAGVAQSPRYKIIEKRQSVAFWCNPISGHATLYWYQQILGQGPKLLIQFQNNGVVDDSQLPKDRFSAERLKGVDSTLKIQPAKLEDSAVYLCASTLSPGFQGYTGELFFGEGSRLTVL.